The rows below give T cell receptor beta chains drawn from one sample of a study of T-cell memory formation after mild COVID-19. TCRdb independently ran MiXCR on the 5' RACE reads; one entry per CDR3 protein. The table has about 90,000 distinct CDR3 sequences, around 16% seen once. Sequencing was performed on PBMCs or a T cell subset sorted from them (not recorded which). These receptors all come from a man aged 18 to 29 who had mild COVID-19 (a few samples of this study predate the infection). Cell type and time point are not known. Both conserved end residues are part of each CDR3. The order of the fields is V gene, J gene, clone size, D gene, CDR3 protein, CDR3 DNA. A D gene is named only where the DNA matches it firmly. Only part of the rows carry a size: once, few, many, or a class if the clone is expanded.

V: TRBV19; J: TRBJ1-5; size: many; D: -; CDR3: CASRSRDNGNQPQHF; DNA: TGTGCCAGTAGGTCTCGGGACAATGGCAATCAGCCCCAGCATTTT
V: TRBV9; J: TRBJ2-3; size: few; D: TRBD2; CDR3: CASSVLLAGGTSTDTQYF; DNA: TGTGCCAGCAGCGTATTGCTAGCGGGGGGCACTAGCACAGATACGCAGTATTTT
V: TRBV5-6; J: TRBJ1-2; size: -; D: -; CDR3: CASSISPGAGYTF; DNA: TGTGCCAGCAGCATCTCACCGGGGGCTGGCTACACCTTC
V: TRBV11-2; J: TRBJ2-3; size: few; D: TRBD2; CDR3: CASSHASGETSTDTQYF; DNA: TGTGCCAGCAGCCATGCTAGCGGGGAAACTAGCACAGATACGCAGTATTTT
V: TRBV7-8; J: TRBJ1-2; size: -; D: TRBD1; CDR3: CASSPTRQGNYGYTF; DNA: TGTGCCAGCAGCCCAACGCGACAGGGGAACTATGGCTACACCTTC
V: TRBV20-1; J: TRBJ2-7; size: few; D: TRBD1; CDR3: CSASPGTGVNEQYF; DNA: TGCAGTGCATCCCCCGGGACAGGGGTCAACGAGCAGTACTTC
V: TRBV7-6; J: TRBJ2-3; size: few; D: -; CDR3: CASSSSLADTQYF; DNA: TGTGCCAGCAGCTCAAGCCTAGCAGATACGCAGTATTTT
V: TRBV28; J: TRBJ1-1; size: -; D: TRBD1; CDR3: CASSSGQGSEAFF; DNA: TGTGCCAGCAGCTCGGGACAGGGAAGTGAAGCTTTCTTT
V: TRBV4-1; J: TRBJ2-7; size: many; D: -; CDR3: CASSLEQGYEQYF; DNA: TGCGCCAGCAGCCTCGAGCAAGGGTACGAGCAGTACTTC
V: TRBV6-6; J: TRBJ2-2; size: many; D: -; CDR3: CASSAGLTANTGELFF; DNA: TGTGCCAGCTCTGCGGGGCTTACCGCGAACACCGGGGAGCTGTTTTTT
V: TRBV20-1; J: TRBJ2-7; size: few; D: -; CDR3: CSARDLRSSYEQYF; DNA: TGCAGTGCTAGAGATCTAAGGTCCTCCTACGAGCAGTACTTC
V: TRBV14; J: TRBJ2-5; size: few; D: TRBD2; CDR3: CASRKSRPSGTQETQYF; DNA: TGTGCCAGCAGAAAAAGCAGACCTAGCGGGACTCAAGAGACCCAGTACTTC
V: TRBV2; J: TRBJ2-2; size: -; D: TRBD2; CDR3: CASSERTSGLPGELFF; DNA: TGTGCCAGCAGTGAAAGGACTAGCGGGCTACCCGGGGAGCTGTTTTTT
V: TRBV7-9; J: TRBJ2-1; size: -; D: -; CDR3: CASSSRAHYNEQFF; DNA: TGTGCCAGCAGCTCGAGGGCCCACTACAATGAGCAGTTCTTC
V: TRBV7-9; J: TRBJ1-1; size: -; D: -; CDR3: CASSLAQGRNTEAFF; DNA: TGTGCCAGCAGCTTAGCACAAGGAAGGAACACTGAAGCTTTCTTT
V: TRBV13; J: TRBJ1-6; size: few; D: -; CDR3: CASSFGQMSSPLHF; DNA: TGTGCCAGCAGCTTCGGTCAGATGAGTTCACCCCTCCACTTT
V: TRBV11-2; J: TRBJ2-7; size: -; D: TRBD2; CDR3: CASSLGGRDYSYEQYF; DNA: TGTGCCAGCAGCTTAGGGGGCCGGGACTACTCCTACGAGCAGTACTTC
V: TRBV28; J: TRBJ1-5; size: -; D: TRBD1; CDR3: CASSPRDRGRRQPQHF; DNA: TGTGCCAGCAGTCCACGGGACAGGGGGCGACGTCAGCCCCAGCATTTT
V: TRBV5-1; J: TRBJ2-7; size: few; D: -; CDR3: CASSLGGGPSYEQYF; DNA: TGCGCCAGCAGCTTGGGTGGCGGACCCTCCTACGAGCAGTACTTC
V: TRBV3-1; J: TRBJ2-4; size: -; D: -; CDR3: CASSQTGGDRNIQYF; DNA: TGTGCCAGCAGCCAAACCGGGGGCGACCGAAACATTCAGTACTTC
V: TRBV7-2; J: TRBJ2-5; size: -; D: -; CDR3: CASSLAGGLISETQYF; DNA: TGTGCCAGCAGCTTAGCGGGGGGGCTGATATCGGAGACCCAGTACTTC